These T cell receptor beta chains were read from a single sample in a study of cytomegalovirus exposure and HLA in healthy donors. Measured with immunoSEQ multiplex PCR; TCRdb has only the in-frame clones, and not every one. The sample holds 150,000 to 200,000 clones, 80% seen once. Sequencing was carried out using PBMCs. These receptors originate from a man in his forties in good health and CMV-seropositive. Each CDR3 is given with its conserved first and last residue. The order of the fields is CDR3 protein, CDR3 DNA, V gene, J gene, clone size, D gene. A D gene is named only where the DNA matches it firmly. Clone sizes are given selectively: once, few, many, or a class where the clone is expanded.

CDR3aa: CASSSGQRNEKLFF
CDR3nt: TGTGCCAGCAGTTCGGGACAACGAAATGAAAAACTGTTTTTT
v_gene: TRBV6-5
j_gene: TRBJ1-4
abundance: .
d_gene: .

CDR3aa: CASSSERQPRAETQYF
CDR3nt: TGTGCCAGCAGCAGTGAGCGACAGCCTCGAGCAGAGACCCAGTACTTC
v_gene: TRBV5-6
j_gene: TRBJ2-5
abundance: .
d_gene: .

CDR3aa: CASSQAPSTDTQYF
CDR3nt: TGCGCCAGCAGCCAAGCCCCTAGCACAGATACGCAGTATTTT
v_gene: TRBV4-3
j_gene: TRBJ2-3
abundance: few
d_gene: .

CDR3aa: CAWNRQRNTIYF
CDR3nt: TGTGCCTGGAACCGACAGAGAAACACCATATATTTT
v_gene: TRBV30
j_gene: TRBJ1-3
abundance: .
d_gene: .

CDR3aa: CASSTSGGGGAYEQYF
CDR3nt: TGTGCCAGTAGTACCTCTGGGGGCGGGGGTGCCTACGAGCAGTACTTC
v_gene: TRBV19
j_gene: TRBJ2-7
abundance: .
d_gene: .

CDR3aa: CASSRTSASTDTQYF
CDR3nt: TGTGCCAGCAGCCGGACATCTGCGAGCACAGATACGCAGTATTTT
v_gene: TRBV7-6
j_gene: TRBJ2-3
abundance: once
d_gene: .

CDR3aa: CASNYYSGQGGYGYTF
CDR3nt: TGTGCCAGTAATTATTACTCGGGACAGGGTGGCTATGGCTACACCTTC
v_gene: TRBV19
j_gene: TRBJ1-2
abundance: once
d_gene: TRBD1

CDR3aa: CASSVGENTEAFF
CDR3nt: TGTGCCAGCAGTGTAGGGGAGAACACTGAAGCTTTCTTT
v_gene: TRBV6-4
j_gene: TRBJ1-1
abundance: .
d_gene: .

CDR3aa: CASSLSRGGGNQPQHF
CDR3nt: TGTGCCAGCAGTTTATCGCGGGGTGGTGGCAATCAGCCCCAGCATTTT
v_gene: TRBV27
j_gene: TRBJ1-5
abundance: .
d_gene: .

CDR3aa: CASSEQVNTDTQYF
CDR3nt: TGTGCCAGCAGTGAACAGGTCAACACAGATACGCAGTATTTT
v_gene: TRBV6-1
j_gene: TRBJ2-3
abundance: .
d_gene: .

CDR3aa: CASSQVWDKAYEQYF
CDR3nt: TGCGCCAGCAGCCAAGTTTGGGACAAAGCCTACGAGCAGTACTTC
v_gene: TRBV4-3
j_gene: TRBJ2-7
abundance: once
d_gene: .

CDR3aa: CASSSWGRGDTEAFF
CDR3nt: TGTGCCAGCAGCTCCTGGGGCAGGGGAGACACTGAAGCTTTCTTT
v_gene: TRBV5-6
j_gene: TRBJ1-1
abundance: .
d_gene: .

CDR3aa: CASSRQGPYEKLFF
CDR3nt: TGTGCCAGCAGTCGACAGGGCCCGTATGAAAAACTGTTTTTT
v_gene: TRBV6-7
j_gene: TRBJ1-4
abundance: .
d_gene: TRBD1

CDR3aa: CASSLTGGANYGYTF
CDR3nt: TGTGCCAGCAGCCTGACAGGAGGAGCTAACTATGGCTACACCTTC
v_gene: TRBV5-6
j_gene: TRBJ1-2
abundance: .
d_gene: .

CDR3aa: CASSHRTSGGPEQFF
CDR3nt: TGTGCCAGCAGCCACCGGACTAGCGGGGGGCCGGAGCAGTTCTTC
v_gene: TRBV11-1
j_gene: TRBJ2-1
abundance: .
d_gene: TRBD2

CDR3aa: CASSLSRGTEAFF
CDR3nt: TGTGCCAGCAGTTTATCTCGGGGAACTGAAGCTTTCTTT
v_gene: TRBV27
j_gene: TRBJ1-1
abundance: .
d_gene: .

CDR3aa: CASGQGRTYSPLHF
CDR3nt: TGTGCCAGCGGTCAGGGCAGGACCTATTCACCCCTCCACTTT
v_gene: TRBV2
j_gene: TRBJ1-6
abundance: once
d_gene: .

CDR3aa: CASSLSGTTYNEQFF
CDR3nt: TGTGCCAGCAGTTTATCAGGGACAACCTACAATGAGCAGTTCTTC
v_gene: TRBV27
j_gene: TRBJ2-1
abundance: .
d_gene: .

CDR3aa: CASSPLAGGSQYF
CDR3nt: TGTGCCAGCAGCCCACTAGCGGGGGGATCCCAGTACTTC
v_gene: TRBV5-4
j_gene: TRBJ2-5
abundance: .
d_gene: TRBD2

CDR3aa: CASSPATRKRLDEQFF
CDR3nt: TGTGCCAGCTCACCGGCAACAAGGAAGAGGTTGGATGAGCAGTTCTTC
v_gene: TRBV18
j_gene: TRBJ2-1
abundance: .
d_gene: .

CDR3aa: CASSRTVNAYEQYF
CDR3nt: TGCGCCAGCAGCCGAACAGTGAATGCCTACGAGCAGTACTTC
v_gene: TRBV4-1
j_gene: TRBJ2-7
abundance: .
d_gene: .

CDR3aa: CASSFGNSPLHF
CDR3nt: TGTGCCAGCAGTTTCGGGAACTCACCCCTCCACTTT
v_gene: TRBV27
j_gene: TRBJ1-6
abundance: .
d_gene: .

CDR3aa: CASSQDKYEQYF
CDR3nt: TGTGCCAGCAGTCAAGACAAGTACGAGCAGTACTTC
v_gene: TRBV6-5
j_gene: TRBJ2-7
abundance: .
d_gene: .

CDR3aa: CASLGLRGNEQFF
CDR3nt: TGTGCCAGCTTGGGCCTCCGTGGCAATGAGCAGTTCTTC
v_gene: TRBV7-9
j_gene: TRBJ2-1
abundance: few
d_gene: .

CDR3aa: CASSSFDRVPNTEAFF
CDR3nt: TGTGCCAGCAGTTCCTTCGACAGGGTACCGAACACTGAAGCTTTCTTT
v_gene: TRBV27
j_gene: TRBJ1-1
abundance: .
d_gene: TRBD1

CDR3aa: CASSIHGGATETQYF
CDR3nt: TGTGCCAGTAGTATTCACGGGGGGGCTACGGAGACCCAGTACTTC
v_gene: TRBV19
j_gene: TRBJ2-5
abundance: .
d_gene: TRBD2

CDR3aa: CASSLEQAQGYTF
CDR3nt: TGTGCCAGCAGCTTAGAACAGGCCCAAGGCTACACCTTC
v_gene: TRBV7-9
j_gene: TRBJ1-2
abundance: .
d_gene: .